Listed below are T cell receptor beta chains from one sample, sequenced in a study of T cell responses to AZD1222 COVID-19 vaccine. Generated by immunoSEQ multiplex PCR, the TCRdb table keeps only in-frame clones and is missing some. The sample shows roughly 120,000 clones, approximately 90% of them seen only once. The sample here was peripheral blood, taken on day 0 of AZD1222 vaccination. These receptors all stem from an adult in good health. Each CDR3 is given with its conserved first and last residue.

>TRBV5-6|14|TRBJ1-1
CASSWTGVNTEAFF
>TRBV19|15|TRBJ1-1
CASSIVQNLNTEAFF
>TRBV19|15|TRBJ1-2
CASSIRTGGNYGYTF
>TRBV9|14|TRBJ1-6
CASSVGGAGSPLHF
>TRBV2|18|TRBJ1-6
CASSEAALGRVYNSPLHF
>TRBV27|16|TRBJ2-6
CASSRRDRTGANVLTF
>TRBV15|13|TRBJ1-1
CATSPRGATEAFF
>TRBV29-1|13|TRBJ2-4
CSVPAGGKNIQYF
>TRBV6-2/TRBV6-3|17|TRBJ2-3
CASSYLIGTGITDTQYF
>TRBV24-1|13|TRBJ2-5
CATCQGDQETQYF
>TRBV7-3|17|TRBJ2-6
CASSLEMVTSGANVLTF
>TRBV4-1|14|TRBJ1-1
CASSQVTGNTEAFF
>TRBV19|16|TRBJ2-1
CASSPARTGGWDEQFF
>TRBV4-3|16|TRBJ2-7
CASSQSDRGGSYEQYF
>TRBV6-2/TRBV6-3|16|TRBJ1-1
CASSHPGPGLNTEAFF
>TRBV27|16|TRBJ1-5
CASSLSGGGPNQPQHF
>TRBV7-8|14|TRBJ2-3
CASSSGLAGVFWYF
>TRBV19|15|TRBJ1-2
CASSILGGKMDGYTF
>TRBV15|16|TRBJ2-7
CATSGRSTGPAYEQYF
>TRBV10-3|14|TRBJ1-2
CAISEPRQGGGYTF
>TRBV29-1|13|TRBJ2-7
CSVAGTGDYEQYF
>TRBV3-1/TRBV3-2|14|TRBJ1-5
CASSAGTGNQPQHF
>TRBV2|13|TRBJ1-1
CASSLGRNTEAFF
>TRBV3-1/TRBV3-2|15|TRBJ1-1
CASSQVQGWNTEAFF
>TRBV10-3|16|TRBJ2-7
CAISDPGTASSYEQYF
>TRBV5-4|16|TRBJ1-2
CASSSGQGTKIYGYTF
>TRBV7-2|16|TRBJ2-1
CASSSPGGFQTNEQFF
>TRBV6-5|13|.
CAASGTYQNEQYF